Shown below are 9 T cell receptor beta chains from a single sample sequenced in a study of T cell repertoires in cytomegalovirus infection. TCRdb called the reads again in MiXCR, with one record for every CDR3 protein. Among about 900,000 distinct CDR3 sequences, approximately 32% were seen once, and the ten largest hold under 15%. Their target antigens are unknown. The source material was cultured CD8+ T cells from PBMCs, sampled from culture after CMV antigen stimulation. These receptors all come from a human donor in good health (CMV status not recorded). Some clones in this sample may be carry-over from other donors' samples.

At least ten counts were recorded for this clonotype. This chain connects TRBV7-2 to TRBJ2-3; D remains ambiguous. The CDR3 has 15 amino acids. Germline CDR1 reads SGHTA; CDR2 reads FQGNSA. The V end lost 0 bases, the J end lost 0 bases, and 7 bases lay between the germline ends. CDR3 protein: CASSLAPFSTDTQYF. CDR3 coding DNA: TGTGCCAGCAGCTTAGCCCCTTTTAGCACAGATACGCAGTATTTT.

Notes on this clonotype: A clone one base away is much larger, so this may be a read error. V gene TRBV12-3 or TRBV12-4 combines with J gene TRBJ1-4; no reliable D call. The CDR3 contains 13 residues. CDR3 amino acids: CANSLALVEKLFF. DNA of the CDR3: TGTGCCAACAGTTTAGCGTTGGTGGAAAAACTGTTTTTT.

V is TRBV19 and J is TRBJ2-1, with D tentatively TRBD2 (6 bases). Germline assignment: CDR1 LNHDA and CDR2 SQIVND (reference sequence). This CDR3 spans 14 amino acids. V lost 8 bases to trimming and J lost 5 bases, with 16 bases between them. The CDR3 reads CASAPGDLDNEQFF. The CDR3 nucleotides are TGTGCCAGTGCCCCGGGGGACCTCGACAATGAGCAGTTCTTC.

V usage is TRBV7-9 and J usage is TRBJ2-1, with D possibly matching TRBD2 (7 bases). The CDR3 runs 14 residues. Between the trimmed V and J ends, which lost 3 bases and 9 bases, there was a span of 15 bases. Per the germline V gene, CDR1 is SEHNR and CDR2 is FQNEAQ (reference sequence). The CDR3 spells CASSFLGGLVEQFF. The CDR3 DNA is TGTGCCAGCAGCTTCCTCGGGGGGCTGGTTGAGCAGTTCTTC. The full variable domain, completed using reference TRBV7-9 and TRBJ2-1, is DTGVSQNPRHKITKRGQNVTFRCDPISEHNRLYWYRQTLGQGPEFLTYFQNEAQLEKSRLLSDRFSAERPKGSFSTLEIQRTEQGDSAMYLCASSFLGGLVEQFFGPGTRLTVL.

This chain uses TRBV20-1 with TRBJ2-1; 13 bases align to TRBD2. The trim removed 5 bases at V and 4 bases at J, leaving 5 bases unmatched. The CDR3 spans 15 residues. The V gene's germline CDR1 is DFQATT and CDR2 SNEGSKA (reference sequence). The CDR3 protein is CSASTSGGIYNEQFF. The CDR3 DNA sequence: TGCAGTGCTTCGACTAGCGGGGGGATTTACAATGAGCAGTTCTTC.

The chain carries TRBV2 and TRBJ2-6, with TRBD1 identical over 10 bases. This CDR3 contains 18 residues. CDR1 and CDR2 from the germline V gene are SNHLY and FYNNEI. Losses at the gene ends were 8 bases for V and 0 bases for J; bases not matched to a gene: 10. CDR3 nucleotide sequence: TGTGCCAGCCTAGACAGGGGGCGGTTATCCTCTGGGGCCAACGTCCTGACTTTC. Translated, it gives CASLDRGRLSSGANVLTF.

For this clonotype: A much larger clone lies a single base off, so this may be a read error. The rearrangement joins TRBV7-6 to TRBJ2-7; tentatively, D is TRBD2 (6 bases). V lost 2 bases and J lost 0, with 20 bases in between. The CDR3 runs 18 residues. Per germline, CDR1 SGHVS and CDR2 FNYEAQ. This chain's CDR3 is CASSLTLGGGSSSYEQYF. DNA of the CDR3: TGTGCCAGCAGCTTAACCCTCGGGGGAGGCTCCAGCTCCTACGAGCAGTACTTC. Full variable domain (rest looked up from reference TRBV7-6 and TRBJ2-7): GAGVSQSPRYKVTKRGQDVALRCDPISGHVSLYWYRQALGQGPEFLTYFNYEAQQDKSGLPNDRFSAERPEGSISTLTIQRTEQRDSAMYRCASSLTLGGGSSSYEQYFGPGTRLTVT.

This clonotype has only a few counts. The chain links TRBV7-6 to TRBJ2-7; the D gene is possibly TRBD2 (5 bases). The germline V gene encodes CDR1 SGHVS and CDR2 FNYEAQ. Between the trimmed V and J ends, which lost 2 bases and 5 bases, there was a span of 13 bases. The CDR3 is 14 residues long. The CDR3: CASSLRVGSDEQYV. In nucleotides, the CDR3 is TGTGCCAGCAGCTTAAGGGTGGGGAGTGACGAGCAGTACGTC.

V usage is TRBV19 and J usage is TRBJ1-2; D call uncertain. The V and J ends lost 0 bases and 0 bases respectively, with 8 bases between them. Germline values: CDR1 LNHDA, CDR2 SQIVND (reference sequence). CDR3 length: 15 amino acids. CDR3 region: CASSIEPTANYGYTF. In DNA, the CDR3 is TGTGCCAGTAGTATAGAACCGACGGCTAACTATGGCTACACCTTC.